The rows below give T cell receptor beta chains drawn from one sample of a study of blood T cell repertoires in COVID-19. Clones were sequenced by immunoSEQ multiplex PCR, and TCRdb holds only the in-frame ones, with some missing. The sample comprises 140,000 or so clones, 80% to 90% of which are singletons, and approximately 2.8% rests with the top ten. Specimen: peripheral blood. These receptors were collected from a woman in her sixties or seventies with active COVID-19. CDR3s include the opening cysteine and the closing phenylalanine or tryptophan. A D gene is named only where the DNA matches it firmly. Clone size is given for some rows only: seen once, a few or many times, or a class if the clone is expanded.

CASSLARGTSGTYEQYF	TGTGCCAGCAGCTTAGCTAGGGGGACTAGCGGGACCTACGAGCAGTACTTC	TRBD2	TRBV7-9	TRBJ2-7	NA
CASSLLAGDSGNEQFF	TGTGCCAGCAGCCTTTTAGCGGGAGACTCGGGGAATGAGCAGTTCTTC	TRBD2	TRBV4-2	TRBJ2-1	NA
CAISEWTGFSGANVLTF	TGTGCCATCAGTGAATGGACAGGGTTCTCTGGGGCCAACGTCCTGACTTTC	TRBD1	TRBV10-3	TRBJ2-6	few
CASIDQGVNNQPQHF	TGTGCCAGTATTGACCAGGGGGTCAACAATCAGCCCCAGCATTTT	TRBD1	TRBV19	TRBJ1-5	NA
CASSLTRAYGYTF	TGTGCCAGCAGCCTCACGAGGGCCTATGGCTACACCTTC	NA	TRBV5-6	TRBJ1-2	NA
CASSPSSGFYNEQFF	TGTGCCAGCAGCCCTTCTAGCGGGTTCTACAATGAGCAGTTCTTC	TRBD2	TRBV6-2/TRBV6-3	TRBJ2-1	NA
CASSLSRGTGGTDTQYF	TGTGCCAGCAGTTTATCCCGAGGGACAGGGGGCACAGATACGCAGTATTTT	TRBD1	TRBV28	TRBJ2-3	NA
CASSSRQDAYGYTF	TGTGCCAGCAGCTCACGACAGGATGCATATGGCTACACCTTC	NA	TRBV7-2	TRBJ1-2	NA
CASRASGSYNEQFF	TGTGCCAGCAGGGCTAGCGGCTCCTACAATGAGCAGTTCTTC	TRBD2	TRBV28	TRBJ2-1	once
CASSLAGGEAFF	TGTGCCAGCAGCCTGGCGGGGGGTGAGGCTTTCTTT	NA	TRBV7-9	TRBJ1-1	NA
CASTPSTDTQYF	TGTGCCAGCACGCCCTCGACAGATACGCAGTATTTT	NA	TRBV7-9	TRBJ2-3	NA
CASSLVGRAETQYF	TGTGCCAGCAGCTTAGTTGGCAGGGCAGAGACCCAGTACTTC	NA	TRBV11-2	TRBJ2-5	once
CAWSTTGTSGTPNNEQFF	TGTGCCTGGAGCACAACCGGGACTAGCGGGACCCCTAACAATGAGCAGTTCTTC	TRBD2	TRBV30	TRBJ2-1	NA
CASSGTSGSFYNEQFF	TGTGCCAGCAGCGGGACTAGCGGGAGTTTCTACAATGAGCAGTTCTTC	TRBD2	TRBV5-4	TRBJ2-1	NA
CASSELWGGSYDTQYF	TGTGCCAGCAGCGAGTTGTGGGGCGGGAGTTACGATACGCAGTATTTT	TRBD2	TRBV7-9	TRBJ2-3	NA
CASSHDTLGGNEQFF	TGTGCCAGCAGTCACGATACTTTAGGCGGGAATGAGCAGTTCTTC	NA	TRBV27	TRBJ2-1	once
CASSLPKRLETQYF	TGTGCCAGCAGCCTCCCCAAGAGGTTGGAGACCCAGTACTTC	NA	TRBV7-2	TRBJ2-5	NA
CASVVFLARRSYEQYF	TGTGCCAGCGTTGTCTTCCTCGCAAGGAGATCCTACGAGCAGTACTTC	NA	TRBV27	TRBJ2-7	NA
CASTPAWHENYGYTF	TGTGCCAGCACCCCCGCCTGGCACGAAAACTATGGCTACACCTTC	NA	TRBV2	TRBJ1-2	NA
CASGLGTNHNEQFF	TGTGCTAGTGGTCTGGGGACTAACCACAATGAGCAGTTCTTC	TRBD2	TRBV12-5	TRBJ2-1	NA
CASSLGDRGEQFF	TGCGCCAGCAGCTTGGGGGACAGGGGCGAGCAGTTCTTC	TRBD1	TRBV5-1	TRBJ2-1	NA
CASSLVALAANNEQFF	TGCGCCAGCAGCTTGGTGGCCCTAGCGGCAAACAATGAGCAGTTCTTC	TRBD2	TRBV5-1	TRBJ2-1	NA
CASSAYTGPTEAFF	TGTGCCAGCAGTGCCTATACAGGGCCCACTGAAGCTTTCTTT	NA	TRBV25-1	TRBJ1-1	NA
CASSRRLEIGAKNIQYF	TGTGCCAGCAGTAGGAGGCTGGAAATAGGGGCCAAAAACATTCAGTACTTC	NA	TRBV28	TRBJ2-4	NA
CASSLATGLQDNNEQFF	TGTGCCAGCAGCTTGGCTACGGGACTCCAGGACAACAATGAGCAGTTCTTC	NA	TRBV11-2	TRBJ2-1	once
CATSRVGGNGYTF	TGTGCCACCAGCAGAGTGGGGGGGAATGGCTACACCTTC	NA	TRBV15	TRBJ1-2	NA
CASSLAGRTLTF	TGTGCCAGCAGCTTAGCTGGCAGGACTTTGACTTTC	NA	TRBV13	TRBJ2-6	once
CASSLSGRLNEQYF	TGTGCCAGCAGTTTATCTGGCAGGCTGAACGAGCAGTACTTC	NA	TRBV28	TRBJ2-7	NA
CASGLAGLNEQFF	TGTGCCAGCGGGCTAGCGGGACTGAATGAGCAGTTCTTC	TRBD2	TRBV5-4	TRBJ2-1	NA
CASSQDVIEREGPGDEQYF	TGTGCCAGCAGCCAAGATGTTATAGAGCGGGAGGGGCCTGGGGACGAGCAGTACTTC	TRBD2	TRBV3-1/TRBV3-2	TRBJ2-7	NA
CASSQINTSGAYNEQFF	TGTGCCAGCAGCCAAATTAACACTAGCGGGGCTTACAATGAGCAGTTCTTC	TRBD2	TRBV3-1/TRBV3-2	TRBJ2-1	NA
CASSSRLAGGRTDTQYF	TGTGCCAGCAGCTCGCGACTAGCGGGAGGGCGAACAGATACGCAGTATTTT	TRBD2	TRBV13	TRBJ2-3	NA
CASRRRDISNTGELFF	TGTGCCAGCAGACGTAGGGACATCTCGAACACCGGGGAGCTGTTTTTT	NA	TRBV27	TRBJ2-2	NA
CASSLVSAGSSGNTIYF	TGCGCCAGCAGCTTGGTGTCAGCGGGGAGCTCTGGAAACACCATATATTTT	NA	TRBV5-1	TRBJ1-3	NA
CASRWDSLKDEQYF	TGTGCCAGCAGATGGGACAGCCTAAAGGACGAGCAGTACTTC	TRBD1	TRBV5-5	TRBJ2-7	once
CASSSIGGPKETQYF	TGTGCCAGCAGTTCAATCGGAGGGCCCAAAGAGACCCAGTACTTC	NA	TRBV6-2/TRBV6-3	TRBJ2-5	once
CASSRRTGESTDTQYF	TGCGCCAGCAGCCGCCGGACAGGCGAAAGCACAGATACGCAGTATTTT	TRBD1	TRBV4-1	TRBJ2-3	NA
CASSPPAGVTEAFF	TGTGCCAGCAGTCCCCCCGCAGGGGTCACTGAAGCTTTCTTT	NA	TRBV3-1/TRBV3-2	TRBJ1-1	NA
CASSSPLGHDQETQYF	TGTGCCAGCAGCTCTCCCCTGGGACACGACCAAGAGACCCAGTACTTC	NA	TRBV11-2	TRBJ2-5	NA
CASSYSGRANTGELFF	TGTGCCAGCAGTTATAGCGGGAGGGCGAACACCGGGGAGCTGTTTTTT	TRBD2	TRBV28	TRBJ2-2	NA
CASGRSVYEQYF	TGCGCCAGCGGTAGAAGCGTCTACGAGCAGTACTTC	NA	TRBV10-2	TRBJ2-7	NA